This TCR beta chain came from a study of human T cells and chemical hapten exposure. Study overall: The upper back received 0.01% DPC by patch testing, with results read at 6 days. Largely, small differences in pooled library volume made per-sample TCR yields vary.

This clonotype was picked up many times. Indicated time point: pre-sensitization, week 0. As to treatment: therapeutic diphenylcyclopropenone sensitization with weekly scalp DPC. Patch tests were applied only after blood draws. TCRdb reprocessed the RACE reads via MiXCR and lists one record per CDR3 protein. The sample lists fewer than 70,000 distinct CDR3 sequences, 9.5% to 12% occurring once. Germline values: CDR1 SGHVS, CDR2 FNYEAQ. This CDR3 region has 16 residues. Germline trimming cut 5 bases from V and 0 bases from J; bases unmatched to any gene: 7. This specimen was whole blood, taken in connection with sensitization to the hapten diphenylcyclopropenone (DPC). The chain combines TRBV7-6 with TRBJ2-7; 10 nucleotides line up with TRBD2. The origin of this receptor is a woman in her 50s with alopecia areata. Some clones in this sample may be carry-over from other donors' samples. CDR3: CASSPGTSGNSYEQYF. Here the CDR3 DNA reads TGTGCCAGCAGCCCAGGTACTAGCGGGAACTCCTACGAGCAGTACTTC.